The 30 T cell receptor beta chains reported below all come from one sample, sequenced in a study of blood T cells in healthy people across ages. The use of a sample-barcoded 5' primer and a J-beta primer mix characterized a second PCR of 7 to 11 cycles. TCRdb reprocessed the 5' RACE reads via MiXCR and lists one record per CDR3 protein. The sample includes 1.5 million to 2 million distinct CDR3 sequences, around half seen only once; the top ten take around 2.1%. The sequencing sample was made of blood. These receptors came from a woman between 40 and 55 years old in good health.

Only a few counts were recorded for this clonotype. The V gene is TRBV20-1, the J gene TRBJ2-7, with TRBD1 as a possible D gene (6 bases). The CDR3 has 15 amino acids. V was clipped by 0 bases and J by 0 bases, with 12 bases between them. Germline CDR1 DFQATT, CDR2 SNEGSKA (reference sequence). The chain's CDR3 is CSARDPTGFSYEQYF. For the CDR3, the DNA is TGCAGTGCTAGAGATCCCACAGGGTTCTCCTACGAGCAGTACTTC.

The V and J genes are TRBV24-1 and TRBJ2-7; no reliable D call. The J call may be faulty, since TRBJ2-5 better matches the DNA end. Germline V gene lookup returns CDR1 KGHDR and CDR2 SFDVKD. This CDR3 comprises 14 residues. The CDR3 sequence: CATSEGISQETQYF. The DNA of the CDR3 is TGTGCCACCAGTGAGGGCATCTCACAAGAGACCCAGTACTTC.

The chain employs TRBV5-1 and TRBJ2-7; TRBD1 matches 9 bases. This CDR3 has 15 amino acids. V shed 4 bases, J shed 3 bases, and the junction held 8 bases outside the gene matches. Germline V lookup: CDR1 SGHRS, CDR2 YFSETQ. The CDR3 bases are TGCGCCAGCAGCGCGCTGGGGACAGGGATCTACGAGCAGTACTTC. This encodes CASSALGTGIYEQYF.

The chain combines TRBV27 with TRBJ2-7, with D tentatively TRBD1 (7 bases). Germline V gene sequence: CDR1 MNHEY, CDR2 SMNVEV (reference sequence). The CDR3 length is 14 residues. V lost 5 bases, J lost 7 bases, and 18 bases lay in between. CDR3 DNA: TGTGCCAGCAGTCGAACCCGACAGGGAGGAGAGCAGTACTTC. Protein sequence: CASSRTRQGGEQYF.

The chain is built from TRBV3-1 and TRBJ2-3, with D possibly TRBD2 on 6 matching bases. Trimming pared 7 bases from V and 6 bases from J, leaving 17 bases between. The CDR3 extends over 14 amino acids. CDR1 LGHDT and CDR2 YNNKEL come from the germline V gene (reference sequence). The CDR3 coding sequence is TGTGCCAGCACCGCGCGGGACTTACCGGATACGCAGTATTTT. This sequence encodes CASTARDLPDTQYF.

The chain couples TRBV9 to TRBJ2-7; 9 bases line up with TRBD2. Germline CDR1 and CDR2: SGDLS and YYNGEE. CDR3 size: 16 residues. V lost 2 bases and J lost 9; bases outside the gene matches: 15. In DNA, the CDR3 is TGTGCCAGCAGCGTGGGGATGGCTAGCGGGGAAAATGCGCAGTACTTC. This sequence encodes CASSVGMASGENAQYF.

Here the CDR3 reads CASSPRQGSSYNEQFF. The CDR3 nucleotides read TGTGCCAGCAGCCCTAGACAGGGGTCCTCCTACAATGAGCAGTTCTTC. This chain links TRBV7-3 with TRBJ2-1; 8 bases match TRBD1. This CDR3 is built from 16 residues. Looked up from germline, CDR1 is SGHTA and CDR2 is FQGTGA. The trim removed 5 bases at V and 0 bases at J, leaving 6 bases unmatched. Filled out from reference TRBV7-3 and TRBJ2-1, the complete variable domain reads GAGVSQTPSNKVTEKGKYVELRCDPISGHTALYWYRQSLGQGPEFLIYFQGTGAADDSGLPNDRFFAVRPEGSVSTLKIQRTERGDSAVYLCASSPRQGSSYNEQFFGPGTRLTVL.

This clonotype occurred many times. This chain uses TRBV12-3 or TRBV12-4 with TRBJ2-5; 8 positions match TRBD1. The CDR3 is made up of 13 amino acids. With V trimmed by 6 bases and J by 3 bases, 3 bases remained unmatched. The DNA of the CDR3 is TGTGCCAGCAGCCCGACAGGGGAAGAGACCCAGTACTTC. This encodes CASSPTGEETQYF.

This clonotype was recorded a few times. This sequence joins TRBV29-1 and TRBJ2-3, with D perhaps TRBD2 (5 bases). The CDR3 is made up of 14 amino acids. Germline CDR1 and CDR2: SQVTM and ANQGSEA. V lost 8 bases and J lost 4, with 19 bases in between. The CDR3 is CSHNLGLSADTQYF. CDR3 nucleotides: TGCAGCCATAACCTAGGACTTTCGGCAGATACGCAGTATTTT.

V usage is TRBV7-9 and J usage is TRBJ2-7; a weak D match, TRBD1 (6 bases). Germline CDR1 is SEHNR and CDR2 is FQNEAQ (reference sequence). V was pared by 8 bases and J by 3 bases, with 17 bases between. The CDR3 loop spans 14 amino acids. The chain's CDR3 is CASGPAGAFYEQYF. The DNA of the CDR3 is TGTGCCAGCGGACCAGCAGGGGCCTTCTACGAGCAGTACTTC.

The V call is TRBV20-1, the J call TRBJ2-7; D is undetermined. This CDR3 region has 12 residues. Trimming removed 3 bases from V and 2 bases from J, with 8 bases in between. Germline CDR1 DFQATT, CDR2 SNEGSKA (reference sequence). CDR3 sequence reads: CSASPSTYEQYF. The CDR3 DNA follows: TGCAGTGCTAGCCCCAGTACCTACGAGCAGTACTTC.

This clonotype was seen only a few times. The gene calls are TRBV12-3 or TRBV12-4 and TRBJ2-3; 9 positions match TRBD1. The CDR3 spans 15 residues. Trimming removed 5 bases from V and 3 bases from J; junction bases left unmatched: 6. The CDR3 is CASSGQGWGTDTQYF. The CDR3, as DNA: TGTGCCAGCAGTGGACAGGGGTGGGGTACAGATACGCAGTATTTT.

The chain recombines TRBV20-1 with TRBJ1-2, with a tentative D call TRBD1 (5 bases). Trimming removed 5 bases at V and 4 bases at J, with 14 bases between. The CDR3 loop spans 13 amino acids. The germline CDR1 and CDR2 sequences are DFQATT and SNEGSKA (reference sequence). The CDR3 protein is CSAAGTDLYGYTF. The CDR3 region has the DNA TGCAGTGCTGCGGGGACGGATCTCTATGGCTACACCTTC.

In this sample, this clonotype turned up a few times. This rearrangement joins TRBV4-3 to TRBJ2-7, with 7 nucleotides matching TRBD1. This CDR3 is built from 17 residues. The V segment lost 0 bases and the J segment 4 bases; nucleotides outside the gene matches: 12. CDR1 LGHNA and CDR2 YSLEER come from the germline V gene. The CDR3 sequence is CASSQDRQGVSPYEQYF. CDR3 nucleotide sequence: TGCGCCAGCAGCCAAGATCGACAGGGAGTTTCCCCTTACGAGCAGTACTTC.

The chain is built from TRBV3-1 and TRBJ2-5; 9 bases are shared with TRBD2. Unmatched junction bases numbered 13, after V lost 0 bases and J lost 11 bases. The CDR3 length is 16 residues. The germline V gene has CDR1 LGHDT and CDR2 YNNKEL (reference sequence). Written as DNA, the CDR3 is TGTGCCAGCAGCCAAGATTTGGGACTAGCTTCCAATGAGCAGTACTTC. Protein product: CASSQDLGLASNEQYF.

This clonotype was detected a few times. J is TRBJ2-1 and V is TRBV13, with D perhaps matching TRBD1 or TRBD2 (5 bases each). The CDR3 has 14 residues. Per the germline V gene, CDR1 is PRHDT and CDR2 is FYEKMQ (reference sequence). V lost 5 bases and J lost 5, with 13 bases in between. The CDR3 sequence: CASSAGTSNNEQFF. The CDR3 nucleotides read TGTGCCAGCAGCGCCGGGACGAGCAACAATGAGCAGTTCTTC.

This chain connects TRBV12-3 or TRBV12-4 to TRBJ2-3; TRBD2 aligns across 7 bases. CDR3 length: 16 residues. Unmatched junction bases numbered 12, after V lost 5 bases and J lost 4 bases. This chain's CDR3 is CASSHLGRAGPDTQYF. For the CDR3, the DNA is TGTGCCAGCAGTCACCTGGGCAGAGCGGGGCCAGATACGCAGTATTTT.

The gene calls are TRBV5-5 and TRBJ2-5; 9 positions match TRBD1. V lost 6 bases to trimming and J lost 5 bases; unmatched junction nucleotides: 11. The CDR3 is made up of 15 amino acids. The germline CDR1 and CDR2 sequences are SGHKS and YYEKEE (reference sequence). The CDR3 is CASNPDRGYWETQYF. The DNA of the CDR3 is TGTGCCAGCAACCCGGACAGGGGATACTGGGAGACCCAGTACTTC.

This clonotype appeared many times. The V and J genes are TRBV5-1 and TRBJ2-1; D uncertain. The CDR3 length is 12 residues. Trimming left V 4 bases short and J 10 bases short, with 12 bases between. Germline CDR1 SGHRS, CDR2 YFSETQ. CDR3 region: CASSLIDSEQFF. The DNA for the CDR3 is TGCGCCAGCAGCCTCATCGACTCGGAGCAGTTCTTC. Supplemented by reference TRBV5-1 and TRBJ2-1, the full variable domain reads KAGVTQTPRYLIKTRGQQVTLSCSPISGHRSVSWYQQTPGQGLQFLFEYFSETQRNKGNFPGRFSGRQFSNSRSEMNVSTLELGDSALYLCASSLIDSEQFFGPGTRLTVL.

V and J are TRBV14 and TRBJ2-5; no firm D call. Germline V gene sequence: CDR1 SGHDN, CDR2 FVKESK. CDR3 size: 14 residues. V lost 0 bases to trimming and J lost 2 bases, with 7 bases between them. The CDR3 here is CASSQDLLQETQYF. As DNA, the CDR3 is TGTGCCAGCAGCCAAGACCTACTGCAAGAGACCCAGTACTTC.

The CDR3 reads CSANTLDRGLSYNEQFF. The CDR3 bases are TGCAGTGCTAATACCCTCGACAGGGGGCTATCCTACAATGAGCAGTTCTTC. The gene calls are TRBV20-1 and TRBJ2-1, with 10 nucleotides matching TRBD1. V trimming: 4 bases; J trimming: 1 base; junction bases outside the gene matches: 10. Germline V gives CDR1 DFQATT, CDR2 SNEGSKA (reference sequence). The length of the CDR3 is 17 residues.

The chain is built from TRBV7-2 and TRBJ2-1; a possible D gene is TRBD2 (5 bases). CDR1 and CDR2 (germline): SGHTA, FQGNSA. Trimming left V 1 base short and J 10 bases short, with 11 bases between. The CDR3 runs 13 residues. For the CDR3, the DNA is TGTGCCAGCAGCTTAGGAACTTGGGAGGAGCAGTTCTTC. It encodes CASSLGTWEEQFF.

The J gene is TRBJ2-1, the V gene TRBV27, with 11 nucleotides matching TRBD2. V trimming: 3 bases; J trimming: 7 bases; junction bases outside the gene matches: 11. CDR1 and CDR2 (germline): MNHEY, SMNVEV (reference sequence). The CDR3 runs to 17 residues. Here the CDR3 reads CASSFLSPGTSGNEQFF. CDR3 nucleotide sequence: TGTGCCAGCAGTTTCTTATCCCCCGGGACTAGCGGAAATGAGCAGTTCTTC.

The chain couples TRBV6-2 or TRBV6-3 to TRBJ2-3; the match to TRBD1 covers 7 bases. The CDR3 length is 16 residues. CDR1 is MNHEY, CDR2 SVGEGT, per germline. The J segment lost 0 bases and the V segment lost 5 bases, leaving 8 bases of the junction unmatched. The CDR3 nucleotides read TGTGCCAGCAGTCGCTCCGGGACAGCAAGCACAGATACGCAGTATTTT. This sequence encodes CASSRSGTASTDTQYF.

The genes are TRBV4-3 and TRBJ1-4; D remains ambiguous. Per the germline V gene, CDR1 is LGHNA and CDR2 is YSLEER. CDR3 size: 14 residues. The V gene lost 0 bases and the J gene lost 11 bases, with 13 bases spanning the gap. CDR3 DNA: TGCGCCAGCAGCCAAGATGTGTCACGTGGCAAACTGTTTTTT. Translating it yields CASSQDVSRGKLFF.

CDR3 nucleotides: TGTGCCAGCAGCTTAGGGGACGAGGGAGGCTATGGCTACACCTTC. Residues: CASSLGDEGGYGYTF. This chain connects TRBV7-2 to TRBJ1-2, with a weak D call TRBD1 (5 bases). This CDR3 contains 15 residues. Looked up from germline, CDR1 is SGHTA and CDR2 is FQGNSA. Trimming removed 1 base at V and 4 bases at J, with 13 bases between.

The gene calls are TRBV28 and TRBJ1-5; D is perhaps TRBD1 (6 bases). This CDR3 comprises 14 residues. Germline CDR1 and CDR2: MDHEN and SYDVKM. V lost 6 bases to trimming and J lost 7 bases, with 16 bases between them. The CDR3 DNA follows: TGTGCCAGCAGGCTCAACAGGGTCGAGCAGCCCCAGCATTTT. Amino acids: CASRLNRVEQPQHF.

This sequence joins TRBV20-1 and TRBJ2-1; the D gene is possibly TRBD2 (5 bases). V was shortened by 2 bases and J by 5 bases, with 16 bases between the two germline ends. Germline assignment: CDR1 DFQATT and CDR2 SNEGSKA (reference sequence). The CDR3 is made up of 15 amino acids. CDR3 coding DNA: TGCAGTGCTAGACGGCCGGGAATTAAGCACAATGAGCAGTTCTTC. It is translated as CSARRPGIKHNEQFF.

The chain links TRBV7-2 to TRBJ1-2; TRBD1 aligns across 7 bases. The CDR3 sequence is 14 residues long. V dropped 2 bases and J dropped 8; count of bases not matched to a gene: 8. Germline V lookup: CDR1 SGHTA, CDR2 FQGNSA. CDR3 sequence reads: CASSLPRGEGGYTF. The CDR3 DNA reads TGTGCCAGCAGCTTACCCAGGGGGGAAGGAGGCTACACCTTC.

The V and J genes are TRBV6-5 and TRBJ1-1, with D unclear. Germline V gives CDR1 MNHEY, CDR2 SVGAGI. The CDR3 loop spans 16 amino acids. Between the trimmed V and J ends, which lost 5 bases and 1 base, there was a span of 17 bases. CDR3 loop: CASSPGFELTNTEAFF. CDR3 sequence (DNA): TGTGCCAGCAGTCCGGGATTCGAGCTGACGAACACTGAAGCTTTCTTT.